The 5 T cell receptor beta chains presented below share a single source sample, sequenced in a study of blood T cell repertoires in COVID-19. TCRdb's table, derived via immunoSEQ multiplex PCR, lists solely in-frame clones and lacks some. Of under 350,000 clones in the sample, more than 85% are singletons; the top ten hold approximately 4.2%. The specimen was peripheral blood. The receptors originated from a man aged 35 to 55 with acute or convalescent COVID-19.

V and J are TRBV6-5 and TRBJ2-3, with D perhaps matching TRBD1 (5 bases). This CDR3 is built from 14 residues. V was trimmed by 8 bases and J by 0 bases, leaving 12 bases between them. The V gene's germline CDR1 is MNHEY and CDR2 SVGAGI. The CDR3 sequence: CASGVRASTDTQYF. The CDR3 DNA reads TGTGCCAGCGGGGTCAGGGCCAGCACAGATACGCAGTATTTT.

In nucleotides, the CDR3 is TGTGCCAGCAGTGAACCAGGTCTCGTGAATCAGCCCCAGCATTTT. It encodes CASSEPGLVNQPQHF. The rearrangement joins TRBV2 to TRBJ1-5; D gene uncertain. Trimming left V 2 bases short and J 4 bases short, with 12 bases between. Germline CDR1 and CDR2: SNHLY and FYNNEI. The CDR3 covers 15 residues.

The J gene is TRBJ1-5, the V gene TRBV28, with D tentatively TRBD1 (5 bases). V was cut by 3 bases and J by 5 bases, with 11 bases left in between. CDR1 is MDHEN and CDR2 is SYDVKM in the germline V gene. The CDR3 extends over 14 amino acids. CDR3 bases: TGTGCCAGCAGTTTTTCAGGGCTCTATCAGCCCCAGCATTTT. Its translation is CASSFSGLYQPQHF.

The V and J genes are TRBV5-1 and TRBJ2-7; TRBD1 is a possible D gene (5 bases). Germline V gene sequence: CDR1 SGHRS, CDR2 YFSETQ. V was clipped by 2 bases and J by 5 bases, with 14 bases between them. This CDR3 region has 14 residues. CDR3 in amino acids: CASSFEGAMDEQYF. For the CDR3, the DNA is TGCGCCAGCAGCTTCGAAGGGGCAATGGACGAGCAGTACTTC.

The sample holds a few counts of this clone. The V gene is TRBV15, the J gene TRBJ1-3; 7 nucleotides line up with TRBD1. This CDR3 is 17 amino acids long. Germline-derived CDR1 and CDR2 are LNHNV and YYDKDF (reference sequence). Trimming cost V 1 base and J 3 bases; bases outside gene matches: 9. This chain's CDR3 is CATSRGQGSGGGNTIYF. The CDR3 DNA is TGTGCCACCAGCAGAGGACAGGGATCGGGCGGTGGAAACACCATATATTTT. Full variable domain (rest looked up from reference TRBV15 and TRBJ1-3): DAMVIQNPRYQVTQFGKPVTLSCSQTLNHNVMYWYQQKSSQAPKLLFHYYDKDFNNEADTPDNFQSRRPNTSFCFLDIRSPGLGDTAMYLCATSRGQGSGGGNTIYFGEGSWLTVV.